This TCR beta chain derives from a study of long-term antiretroviral therapy in people with HIV. Study outcomes and limitations: Diversity rose after ART but stayed below transplant donor controls.

This clone was observed once. The target antigen is unknown. Trimming left V 4 bases short and J 4 bases short, with 4 bases between. CDR1 and CDR2 from the germline V gene are SNHLY and FYNNEI. The CDR3 covers 11 residues. Assay version v3.0 of immunoSEQ was used, and it was run at survey level. Clones were read by immunoSEQ multiplex PCR, and TCRdb kept only the in-frame ones, dropping some. The sample shows 30,000 to 35,000 clones, about 80% of them seen only once. This clonotype was sampled from a man aged 18 to 30 with HIV. Specimen: unsorted PBMCs, collected 0.4 years before starting antiretroviral therapy. The rearrangement links TRBV2 to TRBJ2-5; D ambiguous. The CDR3 DNA follows: TGTGCCAGCAGTGCAAGAGAGACCCAGTACTTC. Translation gives CASSARETQYF.